The rows below give T cell receptor beta chains drawn from one sample of a study of shared clonotypes between healthy human individuals. The assay was immunoSEQ multiplex PCR, and TCRdb's table has in-frame clones only and misses some. Of 2,500,000 or so clones listed, around nine tenths were seen once; the top ten hold about 0.13%. The sequencing input was naive CD4+ T cells sorted from blood. The receptors come from a young man in good health. Both conserved end residues are part of each CDR3. Fields, in order: J gene, clone size, V gene, CDR3 length, CDR3 protein. Some rows mark clone size as missing; the rest say once, few, many or name a class of expanded clone.

J: TRBJ1-2; size: few; V: TRBV9; length: 9; CDR3: CASTPGYTF
J: TRBJ2-5; size: .; V: TRBV27; length: 16; CDR3: CASSSLGGGFQETQYF
J: TRBJ1-6; size: .; V: TRBV15; length: 18; CDR3: CATSRGPRDRNVWSPLHF
J: TRBJ1-2; size: .; V: TRBV18; length: 13; CDR3: CASSPGAVYGYTF
J: TRBJ2-5; size: .; V: TRBV5-1; length: 13; CDR3: CASSLDRQETQYF
J: TRBJ2-3; size: .; V: TRBV9; length: 15; CDR3: CASSVATSGPDTQYF
J: TRBJ1-4; size: .; V: TRBV30; length: 13; CDR3: CAWKTLGGKKLFF
J: TRBJ1-1; size: .; V: TRBV7-2; length: 14; CDR3: CASSFAQYSGEAFF
J: TRBJ1-1; size: .; V: TRBV10-3; length: 13; CDR3: CAPWDRMNTEAFF
J: TRBJ2-2; size: .; V: TRBV6-5; length: 15; CDR3: CASSAGTGPTGELFF
J: TRBJ2-3; size: .; V: TRBV7-8; length: 18; CDR3: CASSPGTAWRLGTDTQYF
J: TRBJ2-5; size: once; V: TRBV7-2; length: 16; CDR3: CASSRSSQLSQETQYF
J: TRBJ1-2; size: .; V: TRBV27; length: 14; CDR3: CASSLTRGHYGYTF
J: TRBJ2-7; size: .; V: TRBV5-1; length: 14; CDR3: CASRRGTGSYEQYF
J: TRBJ2-5; size: .; V: TRBV5-1; length: 13; CDR3: CASSATPEETQYF
J: TRBJ1-5; size: few; V: TRBV15; length: 13; CDR3: CATGHPSNQPQHF
J: TRBJ2-7; size: .; V: TRBV15; length: 15; CDR3: CATSPRRERSYEQYF
J: TRBJ2-1; size: .; V: TRBV30; length: 15; CDR3: CAWSPRRAGAVEQFF
J: TRBJ2-3; size: once; V: TRBV19; length: 12; CDR3: CASSIGLYTQYF
J: TRBJ2-7; size: .; V: TRBV15; length: 14; CDR3: CATSRDRASYEQYF
J: TRBJ2-3; size: .; V: TRBV9; length: 16; CDR3: CASSVASGSHTDTQYF
J: TRBJ2-7; size: .; V: TRBV19; length: 11; CDR3: CASSDRVEQYF
J: TRBJ1-1; size: once; V: TRBV14; length: 16; CDR3: CASSPRTGGGNTEAFF
J: TRBJ1-3; size: .; V: TRBV9; length: 15; CDR3: CASSVAGLSGNTIYF
J: TRBJ1-2; size: few; V: TRBV19; length: 12; CDR3: CAGSQGTGGYTF
J: TRBJ1-1; size: .; V: TRBV5-4; length: 16; CDR3: CASSLWAKTGNTEAFF
J: TRBJ2-1; size: .; V: TRBV5-1; length: 11; CDR3: CASSMDNEQFF
J: TRBJ2-7; size: .; V: TRBV5-1; length: 13; CDR3: CASSLDVWYEQYF
J: TRBJ2-3; size: .; V: TRBV5-6; length: 15; CDR3: CASSWEGRVKDTQYF
J: TRBJ2-7; size: .; V: TRBV5-1; length: 11; CDR3: CASSLAGYQYF
J: TRBJ2-3; size: .; V: TRBV10-1; length: 15; CDR3: CASSSGRSGIDTQYF
J: TRBJ1-2; size: .; V: TRBV5-1; length: 13; CDR3: CASSPTGDYGYTF
J: TRBJ1-1; size: .; V: TRBV5-6; length: 14; CDR3: CASSLGRWNTEAFF
J: TRBJ2-3; size: once; V: TRBV5-4; length: 15; CDR3: CASSLVTGSIDTQYF
J: TRBJ1-1; size: .; V: TRBV5-1; length: 15; CDR3: CASSLEPGVNTEAFF
J: TRBJ1-2; size: .; V: TRBV28; length: 16; CDR3: CASSQSGTGDFYGYTF
J: TRBJ1-6; size: .; V: TRBV2; length: 12; CDR3: CASSATRRDLHF
J: TRBJ2-1; size: .; V: TRBV19; length: 13; CDR3: CASSKDRGSEQFF
J: TRBJ1-2; size: once; V: TRBV20-1; length: 11; CDR3: CSARDLTGYTF
J: TRBJ2-7; size: few; V: TRBV25-1; length: 13; CDR3: CASSETGRYEQYF
J: TRBJ2-7; size: .; V: TRBV9; length: 14; CDR3: CASSVAPLGDEQYF
J: TRBJ1-2; size: .; V: TRBV9; length: 15; CDR3: CASSVASAGNYGYTF
J: TRBJ1-1; size: .; V: TRBV2; length: 13; CDR3: CAGIWAANTEAFF
J: TRBJ2-1; size: .; V: TRBV5-1; length: 15; CDR3: CASSLEGRVHNEQFF
J: TRBJ2-7; size: once; V: TRBV11-2; length: 14; CDR3: CASKVAGQSSEQYF
J: TRBJ1-6; size: .; V: TRBV28; length: 15; CDR3: CASEPSGTFNSPLHF
J: TRBJ2-3; size: .; V: TRBV27; length: 16; CDR3: CASSLVLAGSTDTQYF
J: TRBJ2-7; size: .; V: TRBV28; length: 15; CDR3: CASNPRDRGSYEQYF
J: TRBJ1-2; size: .; V: TRBV6-1; length: 14; CDR3: CASSTNGQTGGYTF
J: TRBJ1-6; size: few; V: TRBV6-6; length: 14; CDR3: CASSRRGTDSPLHF
J: TRBJ2-2; size: .; V: TRBV5-4; length: 16; CDR3: CASSLWGQGSTGELFF
J: TRBJ2-7; size: .; V: TRBV5-1; length: 15; CDR3: CASRTLAGEEGEQYF
J: TRBJ1-2; size: once; V: TRBV28; length: 15; CDR3: CASRTPGTGGSGYTF
J: TRBJ1-2; size: .; V: TRBV10-3; length: 14; CDR3: CAISGGTGDYGYTF